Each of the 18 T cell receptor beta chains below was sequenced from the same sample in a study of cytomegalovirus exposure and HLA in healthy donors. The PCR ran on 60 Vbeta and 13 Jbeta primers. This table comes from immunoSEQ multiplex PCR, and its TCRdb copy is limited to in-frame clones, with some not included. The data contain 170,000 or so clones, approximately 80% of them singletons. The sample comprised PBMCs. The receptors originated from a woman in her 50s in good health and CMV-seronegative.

In DNA, the CDR3 is TGTGCCAGCGAACAGACAGCGATGAACACTGAAGCTTTCTTT. This translates into CASEQTAMNTEAFF. The chain couples TRBV28 to TRBJ1-1, with D possibly TRBD1 on 5 matching bases. Trimming removed 8 bases from V and 0 bases from J, with 13 bases in between. The germline gives CDR1 MDHEN, CDR2 SYDVKM. This CDR3 has 14 amino acids.

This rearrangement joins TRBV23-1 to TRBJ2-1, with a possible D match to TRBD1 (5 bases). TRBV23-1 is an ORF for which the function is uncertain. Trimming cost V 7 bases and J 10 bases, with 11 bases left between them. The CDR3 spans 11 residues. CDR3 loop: CASKPWTEQFF. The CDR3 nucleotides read TGCGCCAGCAAACCCTGGACAGAGCAGTTCTTC.

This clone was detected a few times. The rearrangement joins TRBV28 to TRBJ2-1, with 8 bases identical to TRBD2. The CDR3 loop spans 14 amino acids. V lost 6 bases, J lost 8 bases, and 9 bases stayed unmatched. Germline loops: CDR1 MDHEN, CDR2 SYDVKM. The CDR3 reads CASRKGLDRHEQFF. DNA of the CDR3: TGTGCCAGCAGGAAGGGACTAGACAGGCATGAGCAGTTCTTC.

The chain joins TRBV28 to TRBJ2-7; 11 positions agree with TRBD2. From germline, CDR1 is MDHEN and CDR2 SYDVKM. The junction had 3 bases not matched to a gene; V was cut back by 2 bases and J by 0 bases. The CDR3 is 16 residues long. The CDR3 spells CASSLRTSGLSYEQYF. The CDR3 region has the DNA TGTGCCAGCAGTTTACGGACTAGCGGGCTCTCCTACGAGCAGTACTTC.

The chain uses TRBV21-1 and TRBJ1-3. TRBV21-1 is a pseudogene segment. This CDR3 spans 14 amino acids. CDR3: CASSTVSSGNTIYF. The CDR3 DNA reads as TGTGCCAGCAGTACGGTGAGCTCTGGAAACACCATATATTTT.

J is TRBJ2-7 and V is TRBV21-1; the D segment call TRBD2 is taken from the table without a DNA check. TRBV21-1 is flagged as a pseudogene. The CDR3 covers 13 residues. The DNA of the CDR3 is TGTGCCAGCAGCTCAAAATCGCACTCCGAGCAGTACTTC. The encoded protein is CASSSKSHSEQYF.

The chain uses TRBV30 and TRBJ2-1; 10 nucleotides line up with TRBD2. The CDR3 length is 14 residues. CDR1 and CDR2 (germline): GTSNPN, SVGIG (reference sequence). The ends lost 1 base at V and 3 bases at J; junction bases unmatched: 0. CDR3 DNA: TGTGCCTGGAGTGGGACTAGCGGCTACAATGAGCAGTTCTTC. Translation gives CAWSGTSGYNEQFF.

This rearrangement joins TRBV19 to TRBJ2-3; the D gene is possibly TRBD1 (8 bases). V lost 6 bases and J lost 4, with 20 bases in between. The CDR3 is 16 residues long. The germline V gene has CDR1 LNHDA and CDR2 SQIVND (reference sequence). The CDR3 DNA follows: TGTGCCAGTAGCAAAAGCGGGACAGGATTTCCAGATACGCAGTATTTT. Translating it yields CASSKSGTGFPDTQYF.

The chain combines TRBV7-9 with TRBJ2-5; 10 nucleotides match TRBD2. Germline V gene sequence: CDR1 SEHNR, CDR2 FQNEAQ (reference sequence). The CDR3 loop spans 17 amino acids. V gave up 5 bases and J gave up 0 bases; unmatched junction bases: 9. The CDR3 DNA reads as TGTGCCAGCAGCCGATATGGACTAGCGGACAACCAAGAGACCCAGTACTTC. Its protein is CASSRYGLADNQETQYF.

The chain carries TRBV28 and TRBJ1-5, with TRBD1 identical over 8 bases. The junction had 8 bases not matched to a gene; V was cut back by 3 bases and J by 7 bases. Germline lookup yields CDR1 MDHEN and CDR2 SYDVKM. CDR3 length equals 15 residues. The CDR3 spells CASSFETGDRQPQHF. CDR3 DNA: TGTGCCAGCAGTTTCGAGACAGGGGATAGACAGCCCCAGCATTTT.

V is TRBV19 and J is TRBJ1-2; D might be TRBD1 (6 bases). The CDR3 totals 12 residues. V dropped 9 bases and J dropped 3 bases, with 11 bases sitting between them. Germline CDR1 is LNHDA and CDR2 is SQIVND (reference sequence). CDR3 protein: CASRTGYYGYTF. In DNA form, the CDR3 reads TGTGCCAGCAGAACAGGGTACTATGGCTACACCTTC.

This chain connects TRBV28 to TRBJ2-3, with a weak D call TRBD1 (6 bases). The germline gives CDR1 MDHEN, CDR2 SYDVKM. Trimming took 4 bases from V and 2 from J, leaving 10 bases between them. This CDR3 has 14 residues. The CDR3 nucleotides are TGTGCCAGCAGTTCGGGACAAGACACAGATACGCAGTATTTT. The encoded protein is CASSSGQDTDTQYF.

The CDR3 region is CASSQETSGRGDNEQFF. The CDR3 coding sequence is TGTGCCAGCAGCCAAGAGACTAGCGGGAGGGGGGACAATGAGCAGTTCTTC. This sequence joins TRBV14 and TRBJ2-1; 14 nucleotides align to TRBD2. The germline V gene encodes CDR1 SGHDN and CDR2 FVKESK. V lost 0 bases, J lost 5 bases, and 3 bases stayed unmatched. The CDR3 loop spans 17 amino acids.

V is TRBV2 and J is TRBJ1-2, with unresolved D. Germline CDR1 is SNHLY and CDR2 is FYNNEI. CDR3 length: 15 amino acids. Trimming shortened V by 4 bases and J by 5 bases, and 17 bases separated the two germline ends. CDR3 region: CASSGLQAPGYGYTF. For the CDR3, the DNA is TGTGCCAGCAGTGGATTGCAGGCTCCGGGGTATGGCTACACCTTC.

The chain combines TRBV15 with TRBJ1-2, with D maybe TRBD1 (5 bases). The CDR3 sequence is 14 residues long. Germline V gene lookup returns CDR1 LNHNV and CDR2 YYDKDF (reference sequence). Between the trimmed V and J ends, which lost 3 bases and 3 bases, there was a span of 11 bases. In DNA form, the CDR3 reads TGTGCCACCAGCAGGGGGGGGGTAGACTATGGCTACACCTTC. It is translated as CATSRGGVDYGYTF.

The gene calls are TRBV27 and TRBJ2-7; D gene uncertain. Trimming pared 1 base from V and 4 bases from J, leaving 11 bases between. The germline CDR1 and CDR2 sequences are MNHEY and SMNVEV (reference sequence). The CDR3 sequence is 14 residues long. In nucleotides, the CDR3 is TGTGCCAGCAGTTTATACGTCGGTTCATACGAGCAGTACTTC. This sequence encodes CASSLYVGSYEQYF.

CDR3 region: CASSYLRSTGANVLTF. For the CDR3, the DNA is TGTGCCAGCAGTTACTTACGGAGCACTGGGGCCAACGTCCTGACTTTC. The V call is TRBV6-5, the J call TRBJ2-6, with unresolved D. Trimming left V 1 base short and J 2 bases short, with 9 bases between. This CDR3 is built from 16 residues. Germline V gives CDR1 MNHEY, CDR2 SVGAGI.

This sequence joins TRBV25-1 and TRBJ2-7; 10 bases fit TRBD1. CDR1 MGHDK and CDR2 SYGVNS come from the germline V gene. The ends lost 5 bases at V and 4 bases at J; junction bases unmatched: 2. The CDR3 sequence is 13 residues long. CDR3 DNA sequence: TGTGCCAGCAGTCCGGGACAGGGGTACGAGCAGTACTTC. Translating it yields CASSPGQGYEQYF.